The sequence of this TCR beta chain was determined in a study of blood T cell repertoires in COVID-19. Overall study: Collection of acute and convalescent COVID-19 samples took place in the United States, Italy and Spain. The cDNA or gDNA used as material had been derived from T cells, B-cell-depleted T cells, or PBMCs.

In the study's own analysis: Reference gene primer amplification yielded estimated nucleated cell counts. Produced via immunoSEQ multiplex PCR; TCRdb's table is partial and in-frame only. The V and J calls and clone size come from that table; D and trimming were worked out from the DNA. The sample consists of tens of thousands of clones, roughly 92% of them appearing once. V dropped 5 bases and J dropped 3 bases, with 23 bases sitting between them. The CDR3 is 17 residues long. CDR1 and CDR2 (germline): MNHEY, SMNVEV (reference sequence). This TCR derives from a human donor in a cohort sampled during active COVID-19. The V gene is TRBV27, the J gene TRBJ2-7, with D perhaps matching TRBD2 (5 bases). The sequenced sample was peripheral blood. In nucleotides, the CDR3 is TGTGCCAGCAGTCCATTAGCGTACGGACTGGACCTCTACGAGCAGTACTTC. This translates into CASSPLAYGLDLYEQYF.